Listed here are 2 T cell receptor beta chains from one sample, sequenced in a study of blood T cells in healthy people across ages. PCR was performed a second time for about 6 to 12 cycles using a sample-barcoded 5' primer and a J-beta primer mix. TCRdb re-called the 5' RACE reads with MiXCR, one entry per CDR3 protein. The data show roughly 800,000 distinct CDR3 sequences, more than 20% seen once. These same data were also listed under a study on T cells of mothers and their children.

The sequencing input was blood. Source of these receptors: a boy younger than 18 in good health.

The chain couples TRBV2 to TRBJ2-1, with D hard to call. Trimming took off 8 bases at V and 4 bases at J, with 9 bases between the two ends. Germline CDR1 is SNHLY and CDR2 is FYNNEI. CDR3 length: 12 residues. This chain's CDR3 is CASLRDYNEQFF. The CDR3, as DNA: TGTGCCAGCTTGCGAGATTACAATGAGCAGTTCTTC.

The chain recombines TRBV6-5 with TRBJ1-2; 8 bases line up with TRBD1. The germline V gene has CDR1 MNHEY and CDR2 SVGAGI. V dropped 2 bases and J dropped 1; count of bases not matched to a gene: 9. The CDR3 is 17 amino acids. This chain's CDR3 is CASSYRGQGGFNYGYTF. CDR3 sequence (DNA): TGTGCCAGCAGTTACCGCGGACAGGGAGGCTTTAACTATGGCTACACCTTC.